These T cell receptor beta chains were read from a single sample in a study of blood T cell repertoires in COVID-19. Generated by immunoSEQ multiplex PCR, the TCRdb table keeps only in-frame clones and is missing some. The repertoire consists of about 260,000 clones, with less than 90% occurring once and the leading ten covering less than 3%. Sequencing used PBMCs or T cells enriched from blood (not recorded which). Receptors were obtained from a woman between 50 and 59 years old who had recovered from COVID-19. Each CDR3 is given with its conserved first and last residue. A D gene is named only where the DNA matches it firmly. Size is stated for part of the rows, as once, few or many counts, or as a class when the clone is expanded.

j_gene: TRBJ1-1
d_gene: TRBD1
len: 15
abundance: NA
v_gene: TRBV30
CDR3nt: TGTGCCTGGAGTGACCAGGGGACAGGGTTCGGTGAAGCTTTCTTT
CDR3aa: CAWSDQGTGFGEAFF

j_gene: TRBJ2-7
d_gene: TRBD1
len: 13
abundance: NA
v_gene: TRBV28
CDR3nt: TGTGCCAGCAGTTTGCCGGGACAGTACGAGCAGTACTTC
CDR3aa: CASSLPGQYEQYF

j_gene: TRBJ2-1
d_gene: TRBD1
len: 14
abundance: NA
v_gene: TRBV7-3
CDR3nt: TGTGCCAGCAGCTTGGACAGGGCCTACAATGAGCAGTTCTTC
CDR3aa: CASSLDRAYNEQFF

j_gene: TRBJ2-1
d_gene: NA
len: 14
abundance: NA
v_gene: TRBV15
CDR3nt: TGTGCCACCAGCAGAGTTAGGACTTCCGTGGAGCAGTTCTTC
CDR3aa: CATSRVRTSVEQFF

j_gene: TRBJ2-7
d_gene: TRBD2
len: 15
abundance: NA
v_gene: TRBV6-2/TRBV6-3
CDR3nt: TGTGCCAGCAGTTATCCTAGCGGGGGGACCTACGAGCAGTACTTC
CDR3aa: CASSYPSGGTYEQYF

j_gene: TRBJ2-1
d_gene: TRBD2
len: 13
abundance: NA
v_gene: TRBV15
CDR3nt: TGTGCCACCAGCGCCCGGGAGGGCGGCGAGCAGTTCTTC
CDR3aa: CATSAREGGEQFF

j_gene: TRBJ2-2
d_gene: TRBD2
len: 22
abundance: many
v_gene: TRBV7-6
CDR3nt: TGTGCCAGCAGCTTGTCCATCGGGACTAGCGGGGGAGGTCTCGCGAACACCGGGGAGCTGTTTTTT
CDR3aa: CASSLSIGTSGGGLANTGELFF

j_gene: TRBJ2-6
d_gene: NA
len: 14
abundance: once
v_gene: TRBV10-3
CDR3nt: TGTGCCATCAGTGGTAGCTCTGGGGCCAACGTCCTGACTTTC
CDR3aa: CAISGSSGANVLTF

j_gene: TRBJ2-3
d_gene: NA
len: 15
abundance: NA
v_gene: TRBV7-6
CDR3nt: TGTGCCAGCAGCTTGCGGACTCAGAACACAGATACGCAGTATTTT
CDR3aa: CASSLRTQNTDTQYF

j_gene: TRBJ2-1
d_gene: TRBD2
len: 16
abundance: NA
v_gene: TRBV11-2
CDR3nt: TGTGCCAGCAGCGGTGGACTAGCGGGAGATTTGAATGAGCAGTTCTTC
CDR3aa: CASSGGLAGDLNEQFF

j_gene: TRBJ1-5
d_gene: NA
len: 15
abundance: once
v_gene: TRBV9
CDR3nt: TGTGCCAGCAGCGTCTCCGGGGTGGGCAATCAGCCCCAGCATTTT
CDR3aa: CASSVSGVGNQPQHF

j_gene: TRBJ1-2
d_gene: NA
len: 13
abundance: few
v_gene: TRBV18
CDR3nt: TGTGCCAGCTCGCCCACAGGGAACTATGGCTACACCTTC
CDR3aa: CASSPTGNYGYTF

j_gene: TRBJ1-1
d_gene: NA
len: 13
abundance: few
v_gene: TRBV7-9
CDR3nt: TGTGCCAGCAGCGGGACAATCAACACTGAAGCTTTCTTT
CDR3aa: CASSGTINTEAFF

j_gene: TRBJ1-1
d_gene: NA
len: 11
abundance: NA
v_gene: TRBV18
CDR3nt: TGTGCCAGCTCACCGGACAGTGAAGCTTTCTTT
CDR3aa: CASSPDSEAFF

j_gene: TRBJ2-5
d_gene: NA
len: 16
abundance: NA
v_gene: TRBV3-1/TRBV3-2
CDR3nt: TGTGCCAGCAGCCAAGATTTGGGAGTGACTCAAGAGACCCAGTACTTC
CDR3aa: CASSQDLGVTQETQYF

j_gene: TRBJ2-1
d_gene: TRBD2
len: 19
abundance: NA
v_gene: TRBV15
CDR3nt: TGTGCCACCAGCAGAGGATTTAGCGGGAGGGCAAGGGGGTGGAATGAGCAGTTCTTC
CDR3aa: CATSRGFSGRARGWNEQFF

j_gene: TRBJ2-7
d_gene: TRBD2
len: 14
abundance: NA
v_gene: TRBV6-5
CDR3nt: TGTGCCAGCAGTTTTTTGACTAGCGCTTACGAGCAGTACTTC
CDR3aa: CASSFLTSAYEQYF

j_gene: TRBJ2-7
d_gene: TRBD1
len: 14
abundance: once
v_gene: TRBV7-9
CDR3nt: TGTGCCAGCACACCATCAGGGGGCCTCTACGAGCAGTACTTC
CDR3aa: CASTPSGGLYEQYF

j_gene: TRBJ2-1
d_gene: NA
len: 16
abundance: NA
v_gene: TRBV7-9
CDR3nt: TGTGCCAGCAGCTTATCAGGGGTTTCCCCTTGGAAGGGGCAGTTCTTC
CDR3aa: CASSLSGVSPWKGQFF

j_gene: TRBJ2-1
d_gene: TRBD2
len: 15
abundance: once
v_gene: TRBV7-3
CDR3nt: TGTGCCAGCAGCTTTAGCGGGGGCTCCTACAATGAGCAGTTCTTC
CDR3aa: CASSFSGGSYNEQFF

j_gene: TRBJ1-6
d_gene: TRBD1
len: 14
abundance: few
v_gene: TRBV14
CDR3nt: TGTGCCAGCAGCCGGGACAGGGGTACTTCACCCCTCCACTTT
CDR3aa: CASSRDRGTSPLHF

j_gene: TRBJ1-4
d_gene: TRBD1
len: 15
abundance: NA
v_gene: TRBV4-2
CDR3nt: TGTGCCAGCAGCCAAGCCGGACAGGGGGTTGAAAAACTGTTTTTT
CDR3aa: CASSQAGQGVEKLFF

j_gene: TRBJ1-2
d_gene: NA
len: 11
abundance: NA
v_gene: TRBV30
CDR3nt: TGTGCCTGGACAGGGAACTATGGCTACACCTTC
CDR3aa: CAWTGNYGYTF

j_gene: TRBJ1-1
d_gene: NA
len: 15
abundance: once
v_gene: TRBV28
CDR3nt: TGTGCCAGCGGAACTTCGGGGCGGGAGGGGACTGAAGCTTTCTTT
CDR3aa: CASGTSGREGTEAFF

j_gene: TRBJ2-1
d_gene: NA
len: 12
abundance: NA
v_gene: TRBV29-1
CDR3nt: TGCAGCGTGCGAACAGGGCGCAATGAGCAGTTCTTC
CDR3aa: CSVRTGRNEQFF

j_gene: TRBJ2-2
d_gene: TRBD2
len: 17
abundance: NA
v_gene: TRBV5-1
CDR3nt: TGCGCCAGCAGCTTGGAGGCTAGCGGGAGTGGCACCGGGGAGCTGTTTTTT
CDR3aa: CASSLEASGSGTGELFF

j_gene: TRBJ1-5
d_gene: NA
len: 15
abundance: few
v_gene: TRBV2
CDR3nt: TGTGCCAGCAGTATGGAACAGGGAGGCAATCAGCCCCAGCATTTT
CDR3aa: CASSMEQGGNQPQHF

j_gene: TRBJ1-4
d_gene: NA
len: 16
abundance: NA
v_gene: TRBV28
CDR3nt: TGTGCCAGCAGCCCCCCCGGGGGGTTGTCTAATGAAAAACTGTTTTTT
CDR3aa: CASSPPGGLSNEKLFF

j_gene: TRBJ1-1
d_gene: TRBD1
len: 14
abundance: once
v_gene: TRBV5-1
CDR3nt: TGCGCCAGCAGCTATGACAGGGTGAGCACTGAAGCTTTCTTT
CDR3aa: CASSYDRVSTEAFF

j_gene: TRBJ2-1
d_gene: TRBD2
len: 17
abundance: NA
v_gene: TRBV7-9
CDR3nt: TGTGCCAGCAGCTTGTCTTCGCGCGGGAGATTCTACAATGAGCAGTTCTTC
CDR3aa: CASSLSSRGRFYNEQFF

j_gene: TRBJ2-1
d_gene: TRBD2
len: 15
abundance: once
v_gene: TRBV10-1
CDR3nt: TGCGCCAGTTCCTCCGGGACTAGCTCCTACAATGAGCAGTTCTTC
CDR3aa: CASSSGTSSYNEQFF

j_gene: TRBJ2-1
d_gene: TRBD2
len: 16
abundance: NA
v_gene: TRBV6-2/TRBV6-3
CDR3nt: TGTGCCAGCAGTTACTCGTTTAGCGGGAGGAATAATGAGCAGTTCTTC
CDR3aa: CASSYSFSGRNNEQFF

j_gene: TRBJ2-3
d_gene: TRBD2
len: 15
abundance: NA
v_gene: TRBV11-2
CDR3nt: TGTGCCAGCAGCTTAGGACTAGCGGGCGCAGATACGCAGTATTTT
CDR3aa: CASSLGLAGADTQYF

j_gene: TRBJ1-1
d_gene: NA
len: 14
abundance: NA
v_gene: TRBV27
CDR3nt: TGTGCCAGCAGTTCGCCAGGGAATTTTGCCGAAGCTTTCTTT
CDR3aa: CASSSPGNFAEAFF

j_gene: TRBJ2-7
d_gene: TRBD2
len: 15
abundance: NA
v_gene: TRBV19
CDR3nt: TGTGCCAGTAGCCCGACTAGCGGGAAGCCTTACGAGCAGTACTTC
CDR3aa: CASSPTSGKPYEQYF

j_gene: TRBJ2-6
d_gene: TRBD1
len: 17
abundance: NA
v_gene: TRBV28
CDR3nt: TGTGCCAGCACCACCGGACAGGGGGGATGGGGGGCCAACGTCCTGACTTTC
CDR3aa: CASTTGQGGWGANVLTF

j_gene: TRBJ1-1
d_gene: NA
len: 14
abundance: few
v_gene: TRBV6-2/TRBV6-3
CDR3nt: TGTGCCAGCAGTTACAACAGGGAGAACACTGAAGCTTTCTTT
CDR3aa: CASSYNRENTEAFF

j_gene: TRBJ1-6
d_gene: NA
len: 16
abundance: NA
v_gene: TRBV2
CDR3nt: TGTGCCAGTACACGATCGGCCGGACAGTATAATTCACCCCTCCACTTT
CDR3aa: CASTRSAGQYNSPLHF

j_gene: TRBJ2-7
d_gene: TRBD2
len: 16
abundance: NA
v_gene: TRBV19
CDR3nt: TGTGCCAGTAGTATAGAACGACTAGCGGGAGTCGACGAGCAGTACTTC
CDR3aa: CASSIERLAGVDEQYF

j_gene: TRBJ2-7
d_gene: NA
len: 13
abundance: once
v_gene: TRBV14
CDR3nt: TGTGCCAGCAGCCAAGTCGTTTCCTACGAGCAGTACTTC
CDR3aa: CASSQVVSYEQYF

j_gene: TRBJ2-2
d_gene: NA
len: 13
abundance: NA
v_gene: TRBV5-1
CDR3nt: TGCGCCACCCCGACAGGGAACACCGGGGAGCTGTTTTTT
CDR3aa: CATPTGNTGELFF

j_gene: TRBJ1-6
d_gene: NA
len: 15
abundance: NA
v_gene: TRBV28
CDR3nt: TGTGCCAGCAGTCCCTGGAGCCAGCGCAATTCACCCCTCCACTTT
CDR3aa: CASSPWSQRNSPLHF

j_gene: TRBJ2-3
d_gene: TRBD1
len: 16
abundance: NA
v_gene: TRBV3-1/TRBV3-2
CDR3nt: TGTGCCAGCAGCCAAGATTGGACAGGGCGCACAGATACGCAGTATTTT
CDR3aa: CASSQDWTGRTDTQYF

j_gene: TRBJ1-4
d_gene: NA
len: 14
abundance: NA
v_gene: TRBV28
CDR3nt: TGTGCCAGCACCGTCGGTGGTACTAATGAAAAACTGTTTTTT
CDR3aa: CASTVGGTNEKLFF

j_gene: TRBJ2-5
d_gene: TRBD2
len: 16
abundance: NA
v_gene: TRBV10-1
CDR3nt: TGCGCCAGCAGTGACATTGGCGGGAGGACCGAGGAGACCCAGTACTTC
CDR3aa: CASSDIGGRTEETQYF

j_gene: TRBJ2-3
d_gene: TRBD2
len: 18
abundance: NA
v_gene: TRBV19
CDR3nt: TGTGCCAGTAGGCCCAGAGTCGGGACTAGCGGCAGCACAGATACGCAGTATTTT
CDR3aa: CASRPRVGTSGSTDTQYF

j_gene: TRBJ2-7
d_gene: TRBD1
len: 15
abundance: NA
v_gene: TRBV4-1
CDR3nt: TGCGCCAGCAGCCAGACGACGGGACAGCAATACGAGCAGTACTTC
CDR3aa: CASSQTTGQQYEQYF

j_gene: TRBJ2-3
d_gene: NA
len: 15
abundance: few
v_gene: TRBV18
CDR3nt: TGTGCCAGCTCACGATCAGCGGACCTCACAGATACGCAGTATTTT
CDR3aa: CASSRSADLTDTQYF

j_gene: TRBJ2-7
d_gene: TRBD1
len: 14
abundance: NA
v_gene: TRBV27
CDR3nt: TGTGCCAGCAGTTTAAGACAGGGGTCGGGGGAGCAGTACTTC
CDR3aa: CASSLRQGSGEQYF

j_gene: TRBJ1-6
d_gene: NA
len: 14
abundance: NA
v_gene: TRBV28
CDR3nt: TGTGCCAGCCAGGTATCAGGCCGGAATTCACCCCTCCACTTT
CDR3aa: CASQVSGRNSPLHF

j_gene: TRBJ1-2
d_gene: NA
len: 12
abundance: NA
v_gene: TRBV28
CDR3nt: TGTGCCAGCAGTTTAGCAGTTTATGGCTACACCTTC
CDR3aa: CASSLAVYGYTF